This T cell receptor (beta chain) was found in a study of human T cells and chemical hapten exposure (TCRdb year 2021). Looking at the study overall: Libraries were combined into a pool for sequencing, and differences in TCR yield between samples came mainly from small differences in library volumes within the pool. Peripheral blood TCR repertoire changes were tracked in vivo in alopecia patients during primary and secondary sensitization to the hapten diphenylcyclopropenone (DPC). Both TCR alpha and TCR beta chains were sequenced from each blood RNA sample.

Libraries were prepared through 5' RACE. These reads were obtained on an Illumina MiSeq. During library preparation, unique molecular identifiers were attached to individual cDNA molecules so that TCRs could be counted quantitatively and reproducibly. The authors' analysis ran thus. The median number of TCRs per sample was 90,000 to 100,000, ranging from roughly 23,224 to 700,000. V, J and CDR3 annotation of the TCR reads was carried out using the Decombinator software suite. To make PS versus PT1 abundance plots, every sample was subsampled to the same number of TCRs (28,000). Expanded TCRs were defined as absent before sensitization and observed at least eight times at the 2-week time point. TCRdb's own reprocessing of the public reads used fastp at Q25 and MiXCR and kept productive beta chains. Rows with one shared CDR3 protein collapse into an entry with the most common genes and DNA. The V and J calls were not made by the authors but by TCRdb's processing. The sample contains around 100,000 distinct CDR3 sequences, approximately 20% of them found a single time. The ten largest clonotypes hold roughly 2.8% of the sample.

The germline V gene (reference sequence) supplies CDR1 LNHDA and CDR2 SQIVND. The trim is 4 bases for V and 7 bases for J, with a gap of 13 bases between the germline ends. Reading from cysteine to phenylalanine, the CDR3 counts 13 amino acids. Just the 39-base CDR3 DNA is kept, in frame starting at base 1. Comments on this clonotype: The clone's antigen remains unknown. Base qualities are not provided; no much larger clone lies one nucleotide away.

Unfractionated whole blood was collected in Tempus Blood RNA tubes, and total RNA was extracted from that blood. A few healthy volunteers were used as TCR sequencing controls and were bled at day 0, 2 weeks and 6 weeks. On the study overall, not on this receptor specifically: Repeated subsampling changed both the strength of the expansion versus patch-test correlation and the threshold at which the correlation became significant. No change with DPC sensitization was found in the number of TCRs above 1 in 1000 frequency, and no evidence of global repertoire structure alterations was found.

The chain employs TRBV19 and TRBJ1-1; the D gene cannot be resolved reliably. This sequence originates from a human donor in good health. The DNA sequence is TGTGCCAGTAGTACCTTCGCGGCCCGTGAAGCTTTCTTT. It is translated as CASSTFAAREAFF.